A selection of T cell receptor beta chains follows, all from one sample in a study of OX40 agonist ivuxolimab in advanced cancers. Data came from immunoSEQ multiplex PCR; TCRdb stores just in-frame clones and leaves some out. In the table there are roughly 66,000 clones, 83% of which are singletons. This specimen was CD4+ or CD8+ T cells sorted from blood, taken in a trial of the OX40 agonist ivuxolimab. The receptors here all came from an adult with an advanced solid tumor such as melanoma, head and neck, liver or kidney cancer. Each CDR3 is given with its conserved first and last residue. The order of the fields is D gene, CDR3 length, V gene, J gene, clone size, CDR3 DNA, CDR3 protein. A D gene is named only where the DNA matches it firmly. Size tells how often a clone was seen (once, few, many) or the class of an expanded clone, and some rows leave it out.

>.|15|TRBV6-6|TRBJ1-1|.
TGTGCCAGCATAGGAGGAGGGTCTATGAACACTGAAGCTTTCTTT
CASIGGGSMNTEAFF
>.|14|TRBV12-5|TRBJ2-7|few
TGTGCTAGTGGTTTGGGACAGCCAACCTACGAGCAGTACTTC
CASGLGQPTYEQYF
>.|12|TRBV10-3|TRBJ2-5|.
TGTGCCATCAGTGAGTCAGAAGAGACCCAGTACTTC
CAISESEETQYF
>.|13|TRBV4-1|TRBJ2-7|.
TGCGCCAGCAGCCAAGAACCTGGGGGGGAGCAGTACTTC
CASSQEPGGEQYF
>.|15|TRBV28|TRBJ1-3|.
TGTGCCACCCGCCCAGGGGTCGGAAACCGAAACACCATATATTTT
CATRPGVGNRNTIYF
>.|16|TRBV27|TRBJ2-3|.
TGTGCCAGCAGTTTATCCGCGAGAGGGGTCACAGATACGCAGTATTTT
CASSLSARGVTDTQYF
>.|16|TRBV5-4|TRBJ1-4|.
TGTGCCAGCAGCTTGGATATAGCCGCAACTAATGAAAAACTGTTTTTT
CASSLDIAATNEKLFF
>.|12|TRBV19|TRBJ1-4|.
TGTGCCAGTAGTAGGGGGAATGAAAAACTGTTTTTT
CASSRGNEKLFF
>TRBD1|15|TRBV7-3|TRBJ1-2|.
TGTGCCAGCAGCCAGGGAGGGGGCAATAGGGAAGGCTACACCTTC
CASSQGGGNREGYTF
>.|15|TRBV15|TRBJ2-1|.
TGTGCCACCAGCAGTGGCGGGGACGGGGGTAATGAGCAGTTCTTC
CATSSGGDGGNEQFF
>TRBD1|14|TRBV27|TRBJ1-4|few
TGTGCCAGCAATCCCCAGGGGGATAATGAAAAACTGTTTTTT
CASNPQGDNEKLFF
>.|15|TRBV25-1|TRBJ1-5|.
TGTGCCAGCAGTGGGTTCGGGAATAGCAATCAGCCCCAGCATTTT
CASSGFGNSNQPQHF
>.|16|TRBV11-3|TRBJ2-7|few
TGTGCCAGCAGCCAACAGGGGACGGGGGCCGACTACGAGCAGTACTTC
CASSQQGTGADYEQYF
>.|12|TRBV6-5|TRBJ1-2|.
TGTGCCAGCAGCCCGACCTATGGGGGCTACACCTTC
CASSPTYGGYTF
>.|13|TRBV29-1|TRBJ1-5|.
TGCAGCGTTGGGGGGGGCGGCAATCAGCCCCAGCATTTT
CSVGGGGNQPQHF
>TRBD2|17|TRBV27|TRBJ2-7|.
TGTGCCAGCAGTTCCTTTTCCGGACTAGCGGGAGGACAGGGGCAGTACTTC
CASSSFSGLAGGQGQYF
>TRBD2|14|TRBV29-1|TRBJ2-7|few
TGCAGCGTAGGGACTAGCTCTGGAGTCTACGAGCAGTACTTC
CSVGTSSGVYEQYF
>.|15|TRBV19|TRBJ1-4|.
TGTGCCAGTAGTTCGTCTTCGGGGTTCGTGGAAAAACTGTTTTTT
CASSSSSGFVEKLFF
>.|17|TRBV4-1|TRBJ1-1|.
TGCGCCAGCAGCCAAGGGGGATTAGGCGGGTTGAACACTGAAGCTTTCTTT
CASSQGGLGGLNTEAFF
>TRBD1|16|TRBV19|TRBJ2-5|.
TGTGCCAGTAGTATGATGGGACAGGGAAATGGAGAGACCCAGTACTTC
CASSMMGQGNGETQYF
>.|15|TRBV6-5|TRBJ1-3|.
TGTGCCAGCAGACCCCCAGCCGACTCTGGAAACACCATATATTTT
CASRPPADSGNTIYF
>.|13|TRBV7-2|TRBJ1-3|.
TGTGCCAGCAGCTTAGACAGGGTGGACACCATATATTTT
CASSLDRVDTIYF
>.|14|TRBV28|TRBJ2-1|.
TGTGCCAGCAGTTTGACGGTCCGGTACAATGAGCAGTTCTTC
CASSLTVRYNEQFF
>TRBD1|15|TRBV19|TRBJ2-3|.
TGTGCCAGTAGCACACAGGGGGCACACACAGATACGCAGTATTTT
CASSTQGAHTDTQYF
>.|16|TRBV11-3|TRBJ1-1|once
TGTGCCAGCAGCCCCCGCTCGACGCCGGGGGTCGCTGAAGCTTTCTTT
CASSPRSTPGVAEAFF
>.|15|TRBV7-2|TRBJ2-7|.
TGTGCCAGCAGCTTGAATAGCGGAGACTCCTACGAGCAGTACTTC
CASSLNSGDSYEQYF
>TRBD1|15|TRBV7-2|TRBJ1-5|.
TGTGCCAGCAGCTTAGGGGGACAGGCTCATCAGCCCCAGCATTTT
CASSLGGQAHQPQHF
>TRBD2|14|TRBV7-2|TRBJ2-7|.
TGTGCCAGCAGCGGTACGAGCGGGAGCTACGAGCAGTACTTC
CASSGTSGSYEQYF
>.|14|TRBV25-1|TRBJ2-5|.
TGTGCCAGCAGTGACCTTCGGGGACAAGAGACCCAGTACTTC
CASSDLRGQETQYF
>.|17|TRBV11-2|TRBJ2-3|.
TGTGCCAGCACCCTCATGGTTAGGGGGGCTAGCACAGATACGCAGTATTTT
CASTLMVRGASTDTQYF
>.|11|TRBV20-1|TRBJ2-7|.
TGCAGTGCTGAGACTGAATACGAGCAGTACTTC
CSAETEYEQYF
>.|11|TRBV5-1|TRBJ2-5|.
TGCGCCAGCAGGGCGACGGAGACCCAGTACTTC
CASRATETQYF
>.|11|TRBV20-1|TRBJ1-3|.
TGCAGTGCTAGTAATGGAAACACCATATATTTT
CSASNGNTIYF
>.|13|TRBV29-1|TRBJ1-4|.
TGCAGCGTTGAATCCGGGTTCGGGGAAAAACTGTTTTTT
CSVESGFGEKLFF
>TRBD1|14|TRBV27|TRBJ2-7|.
TGTGCCAGCAGTACTACAGGGGGCTCCTACGAGCAGTACTTC
CASSTTGGSYEQYF
>.|15|TRBV27|TRBJ2-1|once
TGTGCCAGCACCCAGAGCGGTGAAGGAAACAATGAGCAGTTCTTC
CASTQSGEGNNEQFF
>TRBD2|15|TRBV5-4|TRBJ2-1|.
TGTGCCAGCAGCTATAGCGGGAGTAGGGACAATGAGCAGTTCTTC
CASSYSGSRDNEQFF
>.|18|TRBV11-3|TRBJ2-2|.
TGTGCCAGCAGCTTAGCCGGTCGTGGGGGCCCCAGCACCGGGGAGCTGTTTTTT
CASSLAGRGGPSTGELFF
>.|17|TRBV5-1|TRBJ2-3|.
TGCGCCAGCAGCTTAGGACTTCGGAGGGGAGACACAGATACGCAGTATTTT
CASSLGLRRGDTDTQYF
>.|14|TRBV5-1|TRBJ2-7|.
TGCGCCAGCAGCTTGGGGGCCCGGAGTAACGAGCAGTACTTC
CASSLGARSNEQYF
>.|10|TRBV20-1|TRBJ2-5|.
TGCAGTGCTAGAAGGGAGACCCAGTACTTC
CSARRETQYF
>TRBD1|14|TRBV19|TRBJ1-1|.
TGTGCCAGTAGTATCTCCGACAGGGGCACTGAAGCTTTCTTT
CASSISDRGTEAFF
>TRBD2|15|TRBV11-3|TRBJ2-7|once
TGTGCCAGCAGCGTACTAGCGGGGAAGTCCTACGAGCAGTACTTC
CASSVLAGKSYEQYF
>.|12|TRBV5-4|TRBJ1-2|.
TGTGCCAGCAGCTTGGCGGGGGAAGGCTACACCTTC
CASSLAGEGYTF
>TRBD1|16|TRBV6-4|TRBJ1-2|.
TGTGCCAGCAGTGACCAAGCATTCGGACAGGCTAATGGCTACACCTTC
CASSDQAFGQANGYTF
>.|11|TRBV20-1|TRBJ2-3|.
TGCAGTGCCCCCTGGGTAGATACGCAGTATTTT
CSAPWVDTQYF
>.|13|TRBV6-6|TRBJ2-7|.
TGTGCCAGCAGTCGGACTACTACCTACGAGCAGTACTTC
CASSRTTTYEQYF
>TRBD1|13|TRBV6-5|TRBJ1-2|few
TGTGCCAGCAGCGGAGGGGGCGGCAGGGGCTACACCTTC
CASSGGGGRGYTF
>TRBD2|18|TRBV15|TRBJ2-1|once
TGTGCCACCAGCAGAGATGAGGCTAGCGGGAGCTCCTACAATGAGCAGTTCTTC
CATSRDEASGSSYNEQFF
>TRBD1|16|TRBV19|TRBJ2-2|once
TGTGCCAGTAGTAAAGGGACAGGAGCGAACACCGGGGAGCTGTTTTTT
CASSKGTGANTGELFF
>TRBD2|16|TRBV7-6|TRBJ2-2|once
TGTGCCAGCAGCTCAGGACTAGCGGGAGGCACCGGGGAGCTGTTTTTT
CASSSGLAGGTGELFF
>TRBD2|17|TRBV7-2|TRBJ2-1|.
TGTGCCAGCAGCTCTCGAGGGCCTAGCGGGAGGAACAATGAGCAGTTCTTC
CASSSRGPSGRNNEQFF
>.|15|TRBV7-2|TRBJ1-3|few
TGTGCCAGCAGCTTAAAAGTCAGCTCTGGAAACACCATATATTTT
CASSLKVSSGNTIYF
>.|16|TRBV19|TRBJ2-7|.
TGTGCCAGTAGTGTACACAGGGCAGAGGAGGGGTACGAGCAGTACTTC
CASSVHRAEEGYEQYF
>.|13|TRBV19|TRBJ1-2|.
TGTGCCAGTACCCCGGGGGCGAACTATGGCTACACCTTC
CASTPGANYGYTF
>.|14|TRBV6-6|TRBJ2-7|.
TGTGCCAGCAGTTCTTCAGGGGCAACCTACGAGCAGTACTTC
CASSSSGATYEQYF
>.|13|TRBV5-1|TRBJ1-5|.
TGCGCCAGCAGCTTGGCGGGGGGCCAGCCCCAGCATTTT
CASSLAGGQPQHF